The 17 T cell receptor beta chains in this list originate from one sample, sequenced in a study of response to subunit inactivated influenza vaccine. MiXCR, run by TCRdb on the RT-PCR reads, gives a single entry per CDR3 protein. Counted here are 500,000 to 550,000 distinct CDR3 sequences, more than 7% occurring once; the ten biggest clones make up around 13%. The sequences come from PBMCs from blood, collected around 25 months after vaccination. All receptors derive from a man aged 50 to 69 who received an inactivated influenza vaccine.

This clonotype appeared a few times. For the CDR3, the DNA is TGCAGTGCTCGACGAGGGACAGGGGGCAGCAAAAACATTCAGTACTTC. Translating it yields CSARRGTGGSKNIQYF. The V and J genes are TRBV20-1 and TRBJ2-4, with TRBD1 identical over 12 bases. With V trimmed by 5 bases and J by 3 bases, 8 bases remained unmatched. This CDR3 comprises 16 residues. Germline assignment: CDR1 DFQATT and CDR2 SNEGSKA (reference sequence).

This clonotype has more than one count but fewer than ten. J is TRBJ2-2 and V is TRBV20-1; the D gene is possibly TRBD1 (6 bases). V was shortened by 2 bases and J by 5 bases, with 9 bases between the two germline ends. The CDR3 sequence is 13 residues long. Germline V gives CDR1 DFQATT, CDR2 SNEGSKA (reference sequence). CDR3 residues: CSARPQGTGELFF. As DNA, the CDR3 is TGCAGTGCTAGACCGCAGGGGACCGGGGAGCTGTTTTTT.

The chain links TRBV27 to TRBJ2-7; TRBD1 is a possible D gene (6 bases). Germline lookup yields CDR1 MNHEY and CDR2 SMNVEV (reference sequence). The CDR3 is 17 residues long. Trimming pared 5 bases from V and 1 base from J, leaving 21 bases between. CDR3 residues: CASSRYLHDRSSYEQYF. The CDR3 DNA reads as TGTGCCAGCAGTCGTTATCTTCACGACAGGAGTTCCTACGAGCAGTACTTC.

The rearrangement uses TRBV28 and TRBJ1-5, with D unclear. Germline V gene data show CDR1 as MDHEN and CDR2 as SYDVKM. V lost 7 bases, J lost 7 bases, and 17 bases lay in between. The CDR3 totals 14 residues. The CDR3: CASNNRPLGQPQHF. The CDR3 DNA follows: TGTGCCAGCAATAACCGGCCACTCGGCCAGCCCCAGCATTTT.

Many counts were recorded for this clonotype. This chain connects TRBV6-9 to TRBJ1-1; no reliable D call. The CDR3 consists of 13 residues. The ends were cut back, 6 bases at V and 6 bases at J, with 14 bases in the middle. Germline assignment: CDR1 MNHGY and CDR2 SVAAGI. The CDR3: CASRDDVSAEAFF. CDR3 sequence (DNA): TGTGCCAGCAGAGATGATGTGTCGGCTGAAGCTTTCTTT.

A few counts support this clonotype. The chain's CDR3 is CASSDRPSGISTDTQYF. The CDR3 nucleotides read TGTGCCAGCAGTGATCGTCCTAGCGGGATTAGCACAGATACGCAGTATTTT. This sequence joins TRBV25-1 and TRBJ2-3; 9 nucleotides agree with TRBD2. The CDR3 is 17 residues long. V lost 3 bases to trimming and J lost 0 bases; unmatched junction nucleotides: 7. Germline V gene sequence: CDR1 MGHDK, CDR2 SYGVNS.

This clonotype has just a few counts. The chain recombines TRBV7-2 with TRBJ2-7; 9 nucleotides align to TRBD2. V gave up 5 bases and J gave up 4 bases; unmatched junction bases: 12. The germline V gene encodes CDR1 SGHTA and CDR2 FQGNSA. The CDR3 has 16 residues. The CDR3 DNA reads TGTGCCAGCAGCCCCGGCGGGCTAGCGGGGAATTACGAGCAGTACTTC. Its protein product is CASSPGGLAGNYEQYF.

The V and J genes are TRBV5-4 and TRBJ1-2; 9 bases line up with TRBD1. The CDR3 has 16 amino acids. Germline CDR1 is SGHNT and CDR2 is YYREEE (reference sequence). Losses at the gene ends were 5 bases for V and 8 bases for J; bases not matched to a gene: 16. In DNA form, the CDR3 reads TGTGCCAGCAGAAACGATCCGGGACAGGGAAGCTCCGGCTACACCTTC. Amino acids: CASRNDPGQGSSGYTF.

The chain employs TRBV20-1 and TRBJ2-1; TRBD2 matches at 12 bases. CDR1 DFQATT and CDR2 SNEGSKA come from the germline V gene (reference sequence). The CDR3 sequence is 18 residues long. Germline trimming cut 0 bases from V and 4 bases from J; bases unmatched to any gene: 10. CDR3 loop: CSARERGGLAGFYNEQFF. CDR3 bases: TGCAGTGCTAGAGAGAGAGGGGGACTAGCGGGCTTTTACAATGAGCAGTTCTTC.

CDR3 amino acids: CASSVGAGRTEAFF. CDR3 DNA sequence: TGTGCCAGCAGCGTAGGGGCAGGGCGAACTGAAGCTTTCTTT. V and J are TRBV9 and TRBJ1-1, with a tentative D call TRBD1 (5 bases). Germline CDR1 is SGDLS and CDR2 is YYNGEE. V gave up 0 bases and J gave up 5 bases, with 11 bases separating them. This CDR3 spans 14 amino acids. The full variable domain, rest sourced from reference TRBV9 and TRBJ1-1, is DSGVTQTPKHLITATGQRVTLRCSPRSGDLSVYWYQQSLDQGLQFLIQYYNGEERAKGNILERFSAQQFPDLHSELNLSSLELGDSALYFCASSVGAGRTEAFFGQGTRLTVV.

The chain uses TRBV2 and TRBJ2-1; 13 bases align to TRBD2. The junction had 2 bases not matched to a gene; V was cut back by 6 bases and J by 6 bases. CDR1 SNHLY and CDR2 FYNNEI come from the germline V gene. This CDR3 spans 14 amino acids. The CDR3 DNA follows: TGTGCCAGCAGCGGGACTAGCGGGGTCAATGAGCAGTTCTTC. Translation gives CASSGTSGVNEQFF.

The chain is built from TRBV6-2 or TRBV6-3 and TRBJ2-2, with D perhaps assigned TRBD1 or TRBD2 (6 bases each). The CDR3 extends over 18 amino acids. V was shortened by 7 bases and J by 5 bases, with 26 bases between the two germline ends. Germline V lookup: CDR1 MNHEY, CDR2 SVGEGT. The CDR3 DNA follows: TGTGCCAGCACGTTCACCGGGACACTTGCCCGGGGGACCGGGGAGCTGTTTTTT. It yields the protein CASTFTGTLARGTGELFF.

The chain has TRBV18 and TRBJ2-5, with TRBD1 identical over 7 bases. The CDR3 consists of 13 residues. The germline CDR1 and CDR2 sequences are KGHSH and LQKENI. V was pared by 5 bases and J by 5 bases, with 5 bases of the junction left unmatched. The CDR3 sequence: CASSYRGMETQYF. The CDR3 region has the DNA TGTGCCAGCTCATACAGGGGAATGGAGACCCAGTACTTC. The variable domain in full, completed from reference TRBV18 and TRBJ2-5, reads NAGVMQNPRHLVRRRGQEARLRCSPMKGHSHVYWYRQLPEEGLKFMVYLQKENIIDESGMPKERFSAEFPKEGPSILRIQQVVRGDSAAYFCASSYRGMETQYFGPGTRLLVL.

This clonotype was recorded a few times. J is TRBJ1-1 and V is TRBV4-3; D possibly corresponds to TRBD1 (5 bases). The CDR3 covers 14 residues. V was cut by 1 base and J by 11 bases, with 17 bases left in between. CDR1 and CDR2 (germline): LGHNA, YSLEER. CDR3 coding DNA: TGCGCCAGCAGCCAAGTGAGGTTCCAGGGTTCGGCTTTCTTT. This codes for CASSQVRFQGSAFF.

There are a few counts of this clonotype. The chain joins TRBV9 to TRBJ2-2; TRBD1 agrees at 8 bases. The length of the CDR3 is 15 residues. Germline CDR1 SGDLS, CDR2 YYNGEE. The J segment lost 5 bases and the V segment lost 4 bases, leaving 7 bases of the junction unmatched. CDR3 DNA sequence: TGTGCCAGCAGCTTTGGACAGGGATGGACCGGGGAGCTGTTTTTT. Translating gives CASSFGQGWTGELFF.

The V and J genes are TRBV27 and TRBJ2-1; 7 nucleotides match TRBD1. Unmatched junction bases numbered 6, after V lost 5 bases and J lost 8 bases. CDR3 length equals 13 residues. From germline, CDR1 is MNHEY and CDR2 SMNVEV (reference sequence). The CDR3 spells CASSIVTGDEQFF. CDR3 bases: TGTGCCAGCAGTATCGTTACAGGGGATGAGCAGTTCTTC.

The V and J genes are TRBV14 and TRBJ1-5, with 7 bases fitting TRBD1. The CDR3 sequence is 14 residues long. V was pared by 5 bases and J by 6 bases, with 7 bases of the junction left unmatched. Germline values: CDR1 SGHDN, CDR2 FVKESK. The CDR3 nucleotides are TGTGCCAGCAGCTCCTCAGGGGGGAGTCAGCCCCAGCATTTT. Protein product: CASSSSGGSQPQHF.